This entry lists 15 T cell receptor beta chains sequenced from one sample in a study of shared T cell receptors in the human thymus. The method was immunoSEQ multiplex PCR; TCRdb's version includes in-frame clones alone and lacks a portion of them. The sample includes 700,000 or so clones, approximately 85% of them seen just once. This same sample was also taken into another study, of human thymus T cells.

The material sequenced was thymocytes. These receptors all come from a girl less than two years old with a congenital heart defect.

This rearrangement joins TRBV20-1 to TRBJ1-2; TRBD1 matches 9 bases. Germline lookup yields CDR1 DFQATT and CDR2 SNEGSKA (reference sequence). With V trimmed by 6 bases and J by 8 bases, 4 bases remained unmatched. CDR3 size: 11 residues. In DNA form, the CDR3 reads TGCAGTGCAACGGGACAGGGAGGCTACACCTTC. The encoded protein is CSATGQGGYTF.

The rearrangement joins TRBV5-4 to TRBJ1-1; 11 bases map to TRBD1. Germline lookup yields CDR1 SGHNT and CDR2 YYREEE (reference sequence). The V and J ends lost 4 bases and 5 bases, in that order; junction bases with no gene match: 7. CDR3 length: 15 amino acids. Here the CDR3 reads CASSPGTGGETEAFF. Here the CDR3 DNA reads TGTGCCAGCAGCCCGGGGACAGGGGGAGAGACTGAAGCTTTCTTT. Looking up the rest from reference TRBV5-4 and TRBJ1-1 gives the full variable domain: ETGVTQSPTHLIKTRGQQVTLRCSSQSGHNTVSWYQQALGQGPQFIFQYYREEENGRGNFPPRFSGLQFPNYSSELNVNALELDDSALYLCASSPGTGGETEAFFGQGTRLTVV.

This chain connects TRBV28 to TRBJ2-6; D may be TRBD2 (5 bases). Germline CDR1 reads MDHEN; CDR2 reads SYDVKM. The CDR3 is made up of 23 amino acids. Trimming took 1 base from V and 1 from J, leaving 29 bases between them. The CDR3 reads CASSLSGLRVWTPPSSGANVLTF. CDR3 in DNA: TGTGCCAGCAGTTTATCGGGGTTAAGGGTATGGACCCCGCCCTCGTCTGGGGCCAACGTCCTGACTTTC.

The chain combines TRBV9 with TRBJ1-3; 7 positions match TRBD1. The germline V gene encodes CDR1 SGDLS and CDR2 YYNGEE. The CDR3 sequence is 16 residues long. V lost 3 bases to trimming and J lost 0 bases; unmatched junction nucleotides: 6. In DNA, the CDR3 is TGTGCCAGCAGCGACAGGGGACTGGGCTCTGGAAACACCATATATTTT. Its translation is CASSDRGLGSGNTIYF.

CDR3 in amino acids: CASSRGQPAGNTIYF. The CDR3 nucleotides are TGTGCCAGCAGCCGGGGACAGCCCGCTGGAAACACCATATATTTT. The rearrangement links TRBV7-2 to TRBJ1-3; TRBD1 matches at 7 bases. This CDR3 spans 15 amino acids. Unmatched junction bases numbered 6, after V lost 5 bases and J lost 2 bases. Germline CDR1 reads SGHTA; CDR2 reads FQGNSA. The full variable domain, in which reference TRBV7-2 and TRBJ1-3 provide the parts outside the CDR3, is GAGVSQSPSNKVTEKGKDVELRCDPISGHTALYWYRQSLGQGLEFLIYFQGNSAPDKSGLPSDRFSAERTGGSVSTLTIQRTQQEDSAVYLCASSRGQPAGNTIYFGEGSWLTVV.

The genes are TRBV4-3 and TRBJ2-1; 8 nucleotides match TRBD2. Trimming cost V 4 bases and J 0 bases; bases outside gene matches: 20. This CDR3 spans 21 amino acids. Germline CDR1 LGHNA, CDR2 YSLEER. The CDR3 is CASSLEPGLGPGLSSYNEQFF. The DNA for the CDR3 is TGCGCCAGCAGCCTCGAACCGGGACTAGGCCCCGGGTTGAGCTCCTACAATGAGCAGTTCTTC.

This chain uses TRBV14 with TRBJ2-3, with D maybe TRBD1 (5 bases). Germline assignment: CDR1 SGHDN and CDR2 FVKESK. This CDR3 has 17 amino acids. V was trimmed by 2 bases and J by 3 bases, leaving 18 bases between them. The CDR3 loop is CASSQLTDSLGTDTQYF. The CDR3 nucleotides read TGTGCCAGCAGCCAACTGACCGACAGCCTTGGGACAGATACGCAGTATTTT. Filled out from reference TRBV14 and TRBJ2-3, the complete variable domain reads EAGVTQFPSHSVIEKGQTVTLRCDPISGHDNLYWYRRVMGKEIKFLLHFVKESKQDESGMPNNRFLAERTGGTYSTLKVQPAELEDSGVYFCASSQLTDSLGTDTQYFGPGTRLTVL.

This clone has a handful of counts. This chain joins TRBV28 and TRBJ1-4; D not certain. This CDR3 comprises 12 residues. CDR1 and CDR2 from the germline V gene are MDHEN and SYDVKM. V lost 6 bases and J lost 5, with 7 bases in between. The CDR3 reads CASSYINEKLFF. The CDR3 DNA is TGTGCCAGCAGCTATATAAATGAAAAACTGTTTTTT.

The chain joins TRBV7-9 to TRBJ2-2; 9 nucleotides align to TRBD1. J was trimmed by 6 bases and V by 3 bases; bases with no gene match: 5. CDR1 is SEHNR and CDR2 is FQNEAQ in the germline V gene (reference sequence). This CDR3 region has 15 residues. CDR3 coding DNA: TGTGCCAGCAGCTTTTCACAGGGGGCATCCGGGGAGCTGTTTTTT. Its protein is CASSFSQGASGELFF.

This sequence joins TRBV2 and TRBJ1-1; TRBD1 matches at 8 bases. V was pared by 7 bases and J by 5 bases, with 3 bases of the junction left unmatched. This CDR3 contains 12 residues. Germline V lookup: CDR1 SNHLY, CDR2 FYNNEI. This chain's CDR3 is CASTDRGTEAFF. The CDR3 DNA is TGTGCCAGCACTGACAGGGGTACTGAAGCTTTCTTT.

CDR3 region: CASSGTGDSTDSGNTIYF. The CDR3 nucleotides read TGTGCCAGCAGTGGGACAGGGGATTCCACCGACTCTGGAAACACCATATATTTT. The rearrangement uses TRBV6-1 and TRBJ1-3; 9 bases match TRBD1. V was pared by 4 bases and J by 0 bases, with 10 bases of the junction left unmatched. The CDR3 loop spans 18 amino acids. The V gene's germline CDR1 is MNHNS and CDR2 SASEGT.

In DNA, the CDR3 is TGTGCCAGCAGCCTGAGACAGGGGCAGTCGGGGGGCTACACCTTC. Its translation: CASSLRQGQSGGYTF. The chain couples TRBV4-2 to TRBJ1-2; 8 bases agree with TRBD1. The CDR3 length is 15 residues. Germline CDR1 and CDR2: LGHNA and YNFKEQ. The junction had 12 bases not matched to a gene; V was cut back by 4 bases and J by 8 bases.

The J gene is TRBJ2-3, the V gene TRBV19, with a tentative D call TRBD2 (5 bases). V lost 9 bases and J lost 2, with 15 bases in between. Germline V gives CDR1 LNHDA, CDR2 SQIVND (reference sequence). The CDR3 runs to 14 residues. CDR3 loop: CASSGVSHTDTQYF. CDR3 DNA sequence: TGTGCCAGCTCCGGGGTATCACACACAGATACGCAGTATTTT.

CDR3 in amino acids: CASSARRTKGGPRRYNEQFF. For the CDR3, the DNA is TGTGCCAGCAGCGCGAGGAGGACTAAAGGAGGACCCAGACGATACAATGAGCAGTTCTTC. V and J are TRBV9 and TRBJ2-1; a weak D match, TRBD2 (6 bases). With 3 bases removed from V and 4 bases from J, the gap between germline ends came to 29 bases. From germline, CDR1 is SGDLS and CDR2 YYNGEE. The CDR3 has 20 amino acids.

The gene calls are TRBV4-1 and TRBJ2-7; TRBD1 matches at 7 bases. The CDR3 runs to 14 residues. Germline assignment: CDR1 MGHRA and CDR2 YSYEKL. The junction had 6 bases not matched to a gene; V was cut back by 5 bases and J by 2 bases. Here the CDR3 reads CASSTRDSPYEQYF. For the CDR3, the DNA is TGCGCCAGCAGCACCCGGGACAGCCCCTACGAGCAGTACTTC.